These T cell receptor beta chains were read from a single sample in a study of monozygotic twins with inflammatory bowel disease. TCRdb reprocessed the 5' RACE reads; each CDR3 protein has one entry and no DNA is given. This sample's table has some 83,000 distinct CDR3 sequences. The material sequenced was blood. Source of these receptors: a human donor with ulcerative colitis or Crohn's disease, or a healthy co-twin of an affected twin (not recorded which). Each CDR3 is given with its conserved first and last residue. Fields, in order: J gene, V gene, CDR3 length, CDR3 protein.

>TRBJ1-5|TRBV6-1|15
CASRWDSYSNQPQHF
>TRBJ2-1|TRBV7-2|16
CASRLLAGSSYNEQFF
>TRBJ2-1|TRBV20-1|17
CSARGELTGKIRHEQFF
>TRBJ2-7|TRBV2|16
CASVDPTGGGFYEQYF
>TRBJ1-5|TRBV5-1|13
CASSQDGDQPQHF
>TRBJ1-2|TRBV9|14
CASSGEDRAYGYTF
>TRBJ2-1|TRBV18|14
CASSPLQGANEQFF
>TRBJ1-5|TRBV7-9|13
CASSTSWDQPQHF
>TRBJ1-2|TRBV6-5|19
CASSYRALDAGTAAYGYTF
>TRBJ1-1|TRBV6-2/TRBV6-3|15
CASGDRKGLNTEAFF
>TRBJ2-7|TRBV12-3/TRBV12-4|17
CASSLSFALDRANEQYF
>TRBJ1-4|TRBV25-1|14
CASMRGQGAEKLFF
>TRBJ1-1|TRBV18|15
CASSPPQGVGTEAFF
>TRBJ1-6|TRBV5-6|17
CASSLATSFSYNSPLHF
>TRBJ2-3|TRBV9|17
CASSVGGGGLRTDTQYF
>TRBJ2-6|TRBV5-1|16
CASSFQGGTGANVLTF
>TRBJ2-3|TRBV7-9|17
CASSLAVIVAKTDTQYF
>TRBJ1-1|TRBV19|15
CASSAAGSGNTEAFF
>TRBJ2-7|TRBV27|14
CASSPALQGYEQYF
>TRBJ1-2|TRBV5-1|14
CASSFADFLYGYTF
>TRBJ2-1|TRBV5-1|12
CASSMDSNEQFF
>TRBJ2-1|TRBV12-3/TRBV12-4|16
CASSLEGTGGENEQFF
>TRBJ2-3|TRBV7-9|16
CASSFEIGQQTDTQYF
>TRBJ2-7|TRBV6-5|13
CASTSSFAYEQYF
>TRBJ1-2|TRBV7-3|18
CASSLSHLGVTPHYGYTF
>TRBJ1-1|TRBV12-3/TRBV12-4|15
CASKPPGTPNTEAFF
>TRBJ1-1|TRBV5-1|13
CASSSGMSTEAFF
>TRBJ1-4|TRBV29-1|12
CSAGQSNEKLFF
>TRBJ2-2|TRBV12-3/TRBV12-4|12
CATGADTGELFF
>TRBJ2-1|TRBV2|13
CASSEAPRGDQFF
>TRBJ1-1|TRBV20-1|14
CSARDRVESPEAFF
>TRBJ1-4|TRBV25-1|16
CASSDPIRDRGEKLFF
>TRBJ1-1|TRBV6-2/TRBV6-3|16
CASSYSILEGNTEAFF
>TRBJ2-5|TRBV7-6|16
CASSLVGDGDQETQYF
>TRBJ2-3|TRBV20-1|18
CSAAGLAGGLSRTDTQYF
>TRBJ2-3|TRBV7-2|14
CASSLGLETDTQYF
>TRBJ1-5|TRBV6-2/TRBV6-3|15
CASSPAGLLNQPQHF
>TRBJ1-4|TRBV5-6|16
CASSTGQEWSNEKLFF
>TRBJ2-5|TRBV12-5|14
CASGMGTGEETQYF
>TRBJ2-7|TRBV10-1|14
CASSESRTVDEQYF
>TRBJ2-4|TRBV13|13
CASSLLRADIQYF
>TRBJ2-1|TRBV5-1|12
CASSWIRDEQFF
>TRBJ2-4|TRBV7-2|15
CASSFSRGVRDIQYF
>TRBJ2-3|TRBV11-2|15
CASSLSPGGGDTQYF
>TRBJ2-4|TRBV20-1|15
CSAKSGGEAKNIQYF
>TRBJ1-1|TRBV5-5|13
CASRLTGITEAFF
>TRBJ2-5|TRBV5-4|15
CASTREGALRETQYF
>TRBJ1-5|TRBV19|16
CASSRQGSNSNQPQHF
>TRBJ2-1|TRBV4-1|17
CASSRLTGTGYHNEQFF